The subject of this entry is one TCR beta chain. The antigen remains undetermined. This PCR relied on a set of 60 Vbeta primers and 13 Jbeta primers. Method: immunoSEQ multiplex PCR; TCRdb's copy keeps in-frame clones and lacks some. This sample carries approximately 180,000 clones, around 80% of them seen once, and the ten largest clones take less than 4.5%. This entry belongs to a study of cytomegalovirus exposure and HLA in healthy donors. Study-level results: About 87% or about 30% of the time was how often most TCR beta V segments were productive, according to an earlier analysis. In a later analysis, V- and J-gene trimming of beta chains associated with a DCLRE1C missense variant, replicated independently.

Losses at the gene ends were 4 bases for V and 10 bases for J; bases not matched to a gene: 13. The CDR3 extends over 16 amino acids. Germline V gene sequence: CDR1 SGHTA, CDR2 FQGNSA. Sequencing was performed on PBMCs. The chain is built from TRBV7-2 and TRBJ1-6; 7 positions match TRBD1. The TCR originated in an older woman in good health and CMV-seropositive. CDR3 sequence reads: CASSYYGGGAGSPLHF. The DNA for the CDR3 is TGTGCCAGCAGCTATTACGGAGGGGGCGCTGGGTCACCCCTCCACTTT.